One sample yielded the 28 T cell receptor beta chains listed below, sequenced in a study of blood T cell repertoires in COVID-19 (dated by TCRdb to 2018 to 2020). Libraries were prepared through the immunoSEQ multiplex PCR assay. This is the immuneACCESS table as TCRdb keeps it, with only in-frame sequences that have V and J called. A part of the clones is gone; compared with another copy, unresolved V genes explain less than half, and the rest is unexplained. The sample has about 180,000 clones on record, roughly 88% of them singletons. The ten largest clonotypes hold around 8.6% of the sample. Sequencing was performed on PBMCs or T cells enriched from blood (not recorded which). Receptors were obtained from a woman in her twenties or thirties who had recovered from COVID-19.

The chain joins TRBV19 to TRBJ2-5; perhaps TRBD2 as D (6 bases). V was cut by 7 bases and J by 4 bases, with 13 bases left in between. The CDR3 extends over 13 amino acids. CDR1 is LNHDA, CDR2 SQIVND, per germline (reference sequence). CDR3 in amino acids: CASKSQGLETQYF. The CDR3 nucleotides are TGTGCCAGTAAATCGCAGGGACTAGAGACCCAGTACTTC.

This sequence joins TRBV6-5 and TRBJ2-7, with D possibly being TRBD1 (6 bases). The germline V gene has CDR1 MNHEY and CDR2 SVGAGI. The CDR3 is 15 residues long. V was cut by 11 bases and J by 2 bases, with 22 bases left in between. The CDR3 loop is CACKGGKNGAYEQYF. DNA for the CDR3: TGTGCCTGCAAAGGGGGAAAAAATGGGGCCTACGAGCAGTACTTC.

This clone was seen a single time. Because the CDR3's place on the DNA is in doubt, the DNA is left out and the CDR3 is given as listed by TCRdb. J is TRBJ2-7 and V is TRBV28; the table gives TRBD2 as D, unverified against the DNA. The CDR3 comprises 15 residues, both ends counted. Germline V gene lookup returns CDR1 MDHEN and CDR2 SYDVKM. The chain's CDR3 is CASSTSTSGSHEQYF.

V usage is TRBV7-9 and J usage is TRBJ2-7, with 15 nucleotides matching TRBD2. The CDR3 extends over 17 amino acids. Germline CDR1 SEHNR, CDR2 FQNEAQ (reference sequence). V was clipped by 3 bases and J by 4 bases; unmatched bases: 7. The CDR3 reads CASSFGLAGGRKYEQYF. In DNA, the CDR3 is TGTGCCAGCAGCTTCGGACTAGCGGGAGGGCGAAAATACGAGCAGTACTTC.

The genes are TRBV6-5 and TRBJ2-7, with TRBD1 as a possible D gene (6 bases). There are 14 residues in the CDR3. The V and J ends lost 4 bases and 7 bases respectively, with 17 bases between them. Germline CDR1 reads MNHEY; CDR2 reads SVGAGI. CDR3 sequence: CASSSWPGHLEQYF. The CDR3 DNA reads as TGTGCCAGCAGTTCATGGCCGGGACACTTGGAGCAGTACTTC.

The chain joins TRBV3-1 (or the pseudogene TRBV3-2) to TRBJ1-1; the D is unclear. Germline CDR1 and CDR2: LGHDT and YNNKEL (reference sequence). The CDR3 consists of 16 residues. V was cut by 0 bases and J by 0 bases, with 11 bases left in between. CDR3 loop: CASSQDLYSLNTEAFF. The CDR3 region has the DNA TGTGCCAGCAGCCAAGATTTGTACAGCTTGAACACTGAAGCTTTCTTT.

The chain uses TRBV28 and TRBJ2-7, with 9 bases lining up with TRBD2. Germline V lookup: CDR1 MDHEN, CDR2 SYDVKM. V was clipped by 8 bases and J by 0 bases; unmatched bases: 11. The CDR3 sequence is 16 residues long. CDR3 protein: CASLTTSGYYSYEQYF. CDR3 bases: TGTGCCAGCCTTACTACTAGCGGGTATTACTCCTACGAGCAGTACTTC. The variable domain in full, completed from reference TRBV28 and TRBJ2-7, reads DVKVTQSSRYLVKRTGEKVFLECVQDMDHENMFWYRQDPGLGLRLIYFSYDVKMKEKGDIPEGYSVSREKKERFSLILESASTNQTSMYLCASLTTSGYYSYEQYFGPGTRLTVT.

The CDR3 bases are TGCGCCAGCGGGGAGAGGGGGGGAGACGGTCTGTATGAAGCTTTCTTT. It codes for CASGERGGDGLYEAFF. The V call is TRBV5-1, the J call TRBJ1-1; TRBD1 might be the D (6 bases). The CDR3 spans 16 residues. V lost 7 bases and J 7 bases, leaving 26 bases between the germline ends. The germline gives CDR1 SGHRS, CDR2 YFSETQ.

The CDR3: CASSQTDRGVRQPQHF. The CDR3 DNA sequence: TGTGCCAGCAGCCAAACGGACAGGGGGGTACGTCAGCCCCAGCATTTT. V and J are TRBV3-1 (or the pseudogene TRBV3-2) and TRBJ1-5; 10 bases map to TRBD1. After removal of 2 bases from V and 6 bases from J, the junction contained 7 bases not matched to a gene. CDR1 and CDR2 from the germline V gene are LGHDT and YNNKEL (reference sequence). The CDR3 is made up of 16 amino acids.

This clone was seen only once. The CDR3 loop is CASSSAGQGRRYEQYF. CDR3 nucleotides: TGTGCCAGCAGTTCCGCCGGACAGGGGCGCCGTTACGAGCAGTACTTC. The rearrangement joins TRBV27 to TRBJ2-7; the match to TRBD1 covers 9 bases. CDR3 length: 16 residues. The germline gives CDR1 MNHEY, CDR2 SMNVEV (reference sequence). V was clipped by 4 bases and J by 4 bases; unmatched bases: 11.

The chain combines TRBV7-9 with TRBJ2-1, with a weak D call TRBD2 (5 bases). Germline-derived CDR1 and CDR2 are SEHNR and FQNEAQ (reference sequence). The CDR3 is 17 residues long. V was shortened by 5 bases and J by 7 bases, with 24 bases between the two germline ends. The CDR3 DNA sequence: TGTGCCAGCAGCCCTATGGGCAGCCTGAGGCGAGGGAATGAGCAGTTCTTC. Amino acid sequence: CASSPMGSLRRGNEQFF.

Comments on this clone: The same CDR3 is also encoded by other DNA sequences in this sample. The chain joins TRBV5-1 to TRBJ1-2; D is possibly TRBD1 (6 bases). Germline CDR1 SGHRS, CDR2 YFSETQ. This CDR3 contains 14 residues. Trimming removed 0 bases at V and 4 bases at J, with 10 bases between. The CDR3 is CASSLEQGSYGYTF. The CDR3 region has the DNA TGCGCCAGCAGCTTGGAACAGGGATCCTATGGCTACACCTTC.

The chain recombines TRBV12-3 or TRBV12-4 with TRBJ1-2; D uncertain. V lost 3 bases and J 7 bases, leaving 12 bases between the germline ends. The length of the CDR3 is 13 residues. This CDR3 reads CASSLREGGGYTF. The CDR3 DNA follows: TGTGCCAGCAGTTTGCGGGAGGGAGGTGGCTACACCTTC.

The V gene is TRBV30, the J gene TRBJ2-7, with TRBD2 matching over 7 bases. The CDR3 length is 14 residues. With 6 bases clipped from V and 3 bases from J, the junction kept 11 bases outside the gene matches. The germline gives CDR1 GTSNPN, CDR2 SVGIG (reference sequence). CDR3 loop: CACAGDLNGYEQYF. Here the CDR3 DNA reads TGTGCCTGTGCGGGAGACCTGAACGGCTACGAGCAGTACTTC.

The J gene is TRBJ2-6, the V gene TRBV27; 9 bases match TRBD1. The CDR3 has 16 residues. Germline values: CDR1 MNHEY, CDR2 SMNVEV (reference sequence). V trimming: 8 bases; J trimming: 0 bases; junction bases outside the gene matches: 5. DNA for the CDR3: TGTGCCAGCGGGACAGGGACCTCCTCTGGGGCCAACGTCCTGACTTTC. Translated, it gives CASGTGTSSGANVLTF.

The genes are TRBV13 and TRBJ1-1, with TRBD1 matching over 7 bases. From germline, CDR1 is PRHDT and CDR2 FYEKMQ (reference sequence). CDR3 length equals 15 residues. The V gene end was trimmed by 0 bases and the J gene end by 5 bases; junction bases not matched to a gene: 6. The DNA of the CDR3 is TGTGCCAGCAGCTTAGGTAGGACAGGTCGTACTGAAGCTTTCTTT. Amino acids: CASSLGRTGRTEAFF. Drawing the rest from reference TRBV13 and TRBJ1-1, the complete variable domain is AAGVIQSPRHLIKEKRETATLKCYPIPRHDTVYWYQQGPGQDPQFLISFYEKMQSDKGSIPDRFSAQQFSDYHSELNMSSLELGDSALYFCASSLGRTGRTEAFFGQGTRLTVV.

The V call is TRBV7-9, the J call TRBJ1-5; D gene unclear. This CDR3 region has 12 residues. CDR1 SEHNR and CDR2 FQNEAQ come from the germline V gene (reference sequence). Between the trimmed V and J ends, which lost 5 bases and 4 bases, there was a span of 6 bases. The CDR3 sequence: CASSSLNQPQHF. DNA for the CDR3: TGTGCCAGCAGCAGCCTAAATCAGCCCCAGCATTTT. The whole variable domain, remainder taken from reference TRBV7-9 and TRBJ1-5, is DTGVSQNPRHKITKRGQNVTFRCDPISEHNRLYWYRQTLGQGPEFLTYFQNEAQLEKSRLLSDRFSAERPKGSFSTLEIQRTEQGDSAMYLCASSSLNQPQHFGDGTRLSIL.

The chain combines TRBV19 with TRBJ1-2; TRBD1 aligns across 11 bases. The CDR3 length is 15 residues. The germline V gene encodes CDR1 LNHDA and CDR2 SQIVND (reference sequence). Unmatched junction bases numbered 10, after V lost 7 bases and J lost 6 bases. CDR3 in amino acids: CASMTPGQGEDGYTF. Written as DNA, the CDR3 is TGTGCCAGTATGACCCCGGGACAGGGGGAGGATGGCTACACCTTC.

The chain recombines TRBV2 with TRBJ2-7; 7 bases fit TRBD1. The CDR3 runs 13 residues. Trimming removed 8 bases from V and 1 base from J; junction bases left unmatched: 5. Germline V gene lookup returns CDR1 SNHLY and CDR2 FYNNEI. As DNA, the CDR3 is TGTGCCAGCCTTCGGGACAGATCCTACGAGCAGTACTTC. It encodes CASLRDRSYEQYF.

The CDR3 bases are TGTGCCAGCAGCACCGACAGGGAGTTTGCCGGGGTCTCCTACGAGCAGTACTTC. This codes for CASSTDREFAGVSYEQYF. The genes are TRBV6-2 or TRBV6-3 and TRBJ2-7, with TRBD1 identical over 7 bases. After removal of 6 bases from V and 0 bases from J, the junction contained 17 bases not matched to a gene. CDR3 size: 18 residues. CDR1 is MNHEY, CDR2 SVGEGT, per germline.

This sequence joins TRBV10-1 and TRBJ1-5; D is possibly TRBD1 (5 bases). The V gene lost 9 bases and the J gene lost 1 base, with 13 bases spanning the gap. The CDR3 is 14 amino acids. Germline lookup yields CDR1 WNHNN and CDR2 SYGVQD (reference sequence). The CDR3 protein is CASNDGGSNQPQHF. The CDR3 DNA follows: TGCGCCAGTAACGATGGGGGGAGCAATCAGCCCCAGCATTTT.

The chain is built from TRBV18 and TRBJ2-5, with D possibly being TRBD1 (5 bases). The germline V gene has CDR1 KGHSH and CDR2 LQKENI. Trimming left V 5 bases short and J 4 bases short, with 14 bases between. The CDR3 consists of 14 residues. The CDR3 loop is CASSGTGWRETQYF. The CDR3 nucleotides read TGTGCCAGCTCAGGAACAGGATGGAGAGAGACCCAGTACTTC.

On this clone itself: At one of its ends the junction is not consistent with the germline gene, which may arise from a read error. The J gene is TRBJ2-1, the V gene TRBV6-1; 8 positions match TRBD2. CDR3 length: 16 residues. Germline values: CDR1 MNHNS, CDR2 SASEGT. The CDR3 DNA follows: TGTGCCAGCAGTGCAATAGCGGGATCCTCCCACAATGAGCAGTTCTTC. Protein sequence: CASSAIAGSSHNEQFF.

The J gene is TRBJ2-7, the V gene TRBV18, with D possibly TRBD1 on 6 matching bases. V was shortened by 6 bases and J by 2 bases, with 14 bases between the two germline ends. The CDR3 runs to 14 residues. From germline, CDR1 is KGHSH and CDR2 LQKENI. CDR3 residues: CASSPDDRTYEQYF. The CDR3 DNA reads TGTGCCAGCTCGCCAGACGACAGGACCTACGAGCAGTACTTC.

The CDR3 is CASSSEGSGRRYNEQFF. The CDR3 DNA is TGTGCCAGCAGCTCAGAGGGTAGCGGAAGACGTTACAATGAGCAGTTCTTC. The chain has TRBV28 and TRBJ2-1, with a tentative D call TRBD2 (6 bases). CDR3 length equals 17 residues. Germline lookup yields CDR1 MDHEN and CDR2 SYDVKM. The ends were cut back, 6 bases at V and 4 bases at J, with 22 bases in the middle.

The chain links TRBV5-1 to TRBJ1-6, with D possibly being TRBD1 (5 bases). The CDR3 contains 15 residues. Germline V gene sequence: CDR1 SGHRS, CDR2 YFSETQ. Trimming pared 4 bases from V and 7 bases from J, leaving 15 bases between. The CDR3 sequence: CASSGGREGNSPLHF. As DNA, the CDR3 is TGCGCCAGCAGCGGGGGACGGGAGGGGAATTCACCCCTCCACTTT.

The V gene is TRBV12-3 or TRBV12-4, the J gene TRBJ1-2, with 9 bases fitting TRBD1. The CDR3 totals 13 residues. V shed 6 bases and J 8 bases; nucleotides not matched to a gene: 7. CDR3 sequence (DNA): TGTGCCAGCAGCCCAGGACAGGGGAAAGGCTACACCTTC. This sequence encodes CASSPGQGKGYTF.

This clone has more than one count but fewer than ten. V gene TRBV7-9 combines with J gene TRBJ2-4; perhaps TRBD2 as D (6 bases). This CDR3 comprises 14 residues. Per the germline V gene, CDR1 is SEHNR and CDR2 is FQNEAQ (reference sequence). Trimming pared 5 bases from V and 3 bases from J, leaving 11 bases between. Written as DNA, the CDR3 is TGTGCCAGCAGCCCCGGGACTGGCAAAAACATTCAGTACTTC. This encodes CASSPGTGKNIQYF.